This TCR beta chain was retrieved from a study of radiation and T cells in renal cell carcinoma (dated by TCRdb to the early 2020s). Study-wide context: In total, some 50 samples, comprising 26 tumors and some 27 peripheral blood samples, were subjected to TCR beta sequencing. The last blood draw occurred 4 weeks after radiation, at the same time as nephrectomy. In the 40 to 60 samples combined, about 4 million unique CDR3 nucleotide sequences were found, encoding 2 million to 3 million unique CDR3 amino acid sequences.

Following the manufacturer's recommendations, the immunoSEQ kit was used to generate TCR beta libraries from genomic DNA. For library preparation, a first multiplex PCR was performed with proprietary primers, followed by a second PCR in which unique barcodes were added, and bead cleanups were performed after each round. A positive control reaction and a negative control reaction, both provided in the kit, were run with every batch of samples. The final libraries underwent checking on an Agilent 4200 TapeStation D1000 ScreenTape, volumetric pooling, and quantification by qPCR. Sequencing ran on an Illumina NextSeq500 with a MidOutput 150-cycle cartridge, using 156 Read1 and 15 Index1 cycles with kit custom primers. The pooled library was loaded at 1.0 pM, and roughly 20% PhiX control was spiked in. In the authors' own workflow: Vendor-processed data were analyzed in R, with a clonotype defined as all T cells sharing the same CDR3 nucleotide sequence. For clone abundance analyses, frequencies were normalized to the 10,000 most abundant clones per sample. Public T cell clones, which averaged fewer than five per sample, were excluded before analysis. Tumor-enriched clonotypes and baseline blood-enriched clonotypes were defined as those with an abundance difference of at least 32-fold between compartments. A beta-binomial differential abundance model was used to identify clonotypes that expanded or contracted between blood time points. Tumor-blood repertoire similarity was measured with the Baroni-Urbani and Buser coefficient, and group comparisons used two-tailed Wilcoxon tests in R. This is the immuneACCESS table as TCRdb keeps it, with only in-frame sequences that have V and J called. A part of the clones is gone; compared with another copy, unresolved V genes explain less than half, and the rest is unexplained. V and J calls and clone size follow that table, whereas D and trimming were derived from the DNA. For this sample the table gives fewer than 200,000 clones, of which less than 90% were detected only once. The ten largest make up 11% of the sample.

In regard to this clone: It has no known antigen specificity. Nothing much larger sits one base from this clone, and base qualities are not available.

Summary of the overall study and its limitations: An increase in top tumor clonotypes in blood was observed from baseline to 2 weeks post-radiation, followed by contraction by 4 weeks, which was taken to suggest transient expansion of tumor-resident clones. Tracking of blood repertoire dynamics stopped at approximately four weeks after treatment, with no follow-up past that point. Effects of radiation dose or scheduling on the TCR repertoire could not be addressed with the single-armed trial design. Because no pretreatment tumor biopsies were available, whether clonotypes were present in the tumor at baseline could not be determined.

In the paper's terms, the time point label means: blood 4 weeks post-SBRT, at nephrectomy. Taken with the paper, the label for treatment or condition translates to: 15 Gy SBRT to primary tumor, nephrectomy 4 weeks later. The samples were drawn from a clinical trial, where primary renal cell carcinomas were treated with 15 Gy of stereotactic body radiation therapy and then removed by nephrectomy 4 weeks afterward. To follow tumor-enriched clonotypes, serial peripheral blood was collected from radiation-treated patients at baseline and at 2 weeks and 4 weeks after SBRT. Every patient's renal cell carcinoma showed clear cell pathology. Genomic DNA for TCR sequencing was prepared using the QIAamp DNA Blood Mini Kit (Qiagen). The analyses included only samples that passed all quality control checks. The CDR3, cysteine through phenylalanine, is 14 amino acids long. CDR3 DNA is the only sequence kept; it has 42 bases, read in frame from the first base. V is cut by 2 bases and J by 4 bases, and the space between the germline ends is 11 bases. As encoded in the germline V gene, CDR1 is SGHVS while CDR2 is FQNEAQ.

The sample was blood, taken from a patient whose treatment included radiotherapy and nephrectomy. The clonotype originates from a woman aged 45-65 years with renal cell carcinoma. This receptor chain uses TRBV7-8 and TRBJ1-2, with TRBD1 as a weak D call on 5 bases. The CDR3 reads as follows: CASSLWRDLYGYTF. The DNA is TGTGCCAGCAGCTTATGGAGGGACCTCTATGGCTACACCTTC.